The 25 T cell receptor beta chains listed next were all sequenced from one sample in a study of T cells in Graves' hyperthyroidism and ophthalmopathy. RNA transcripts yielded amplified TCR beta CDR3 regions. The HTBI primer set was used in a first-round RT-PCR of the TCR CDR3. TCRdb recomputed calls from the multiplex PCR reads with MiXCR, one row per CDR3 protein. The table includes more than 450,000 distinct CDR3 sequences, 12% to 15% detected once. Specimen: blood. These receptors all stem from a woman aged 35 to 49 with Graves' hyperthyroidism.

Comment on this clonotype: This may be a read error: a much more frequent sequence differs by one nucleotide. J is TRBJ2-2 and V is TRBV7-9; TRBD1 matches 9 bases. CDR1 is SEHNR and CDR2 is FQNEAQ in the germline V gene (reference sequence). After removal of 6 bases from V and 4 bases from J, the junction contained 6 bases not matched to a gene. The CDR3 is 15 amino acids. CDR3 protein: CASSSGTGITGELFF. CDR3 coding DNA: TGTGCCAGCAGTTCCGGGACAGGGATCACCGGGGAGCTGTTTTTT.

This clonotype was recorded many times. The chain links TRBV5-6 to TRBJ2-5; D is perhaps TRBD1 (6 bases). The V and J ends lost 1 base and 5 bases respectively, with 24 bases between them. Germline loops: CDR1 SGHDT, CDR2 YYEEEE. This CDR3 spans 18 amino acids. DNA for the CDR3: TGTGCCAGCAGCTTGATCACAGGGTTTGAGCATACCCCGGAGACCCAGTACTTC. It encodes CASSLITGFEHTPETQYF.

The chain joins TRBV28 to TRBJ2-1; 9 bases line up with TRBD2. The CDR3 totals 17 residues. Germline V CDR1 and CDR2: MDHEN, SYDVKM. V shed 5 bases, J shed 2 bases, and the junction held 10 bases outside the gene matches. CDR3 sequence reads: CASSPGSGRRTYNEQFF. CDR3 nucleotides: TGTGCCAGCAGTCCAGGTAGCGGGAGACGGACCTACAATGAGCAGTTCTTC.

This clonotype was counted at least ten times. The chain employs TRBV11-3 and TRBJ2-3, with TRBD2 matching over 7 bases. The CDR3 has 15 residues. Losses at the gene ends were 1 base for V and 2 bases for J; bases not matched to a gene: 3. Germline CDR1 SGHNT, CDR2 YENEEA. CDR3 region: CASSLGGGPTDTQYF. The DNA for the CDR3 is TGTGCCAGCAGCTTAGGCGGGGGACCCACAGATACGCAGTATTTT.

This clonotype was observed a handful of times. V is TRBV20-1 and J is TRBJ2-2; TRBD2 matches at 7 bases. CDR3 length: 15 residues. Germline values: CDR1 DFQATT, CDR2 SNEGSKA (reference sequence). V dropped 5 bases and J dropped 6; count of bases not matched to a gene: 12. The DNA of the CDR3 is TGCAGTGCTCATCCTGTGGGAGGGGAGCCCGGGGAGCTGTTTTTT. Protein product: CSAHPVGGEPGELFF.

This clonotype was seen repeatedly, ten times or more. The genes are TRBV2 and TRBJ1-3, with TRBD1 identical over 9 bases. Germline values: CDR1 SNHLY, CDR2 FYNNEI. This CDR3 is built from 15 residues. With V trimmed by 6 bases and J by 3 bases, 6 bases remained unmatched. The chain's CDR3 is CASRPGTGIGNTIYF. The CDR3, as DNA: TGTGCCAGCAGGCCCGGGACAGGGATTGGAAACACCATATATTTT.

This clonotype occurred many times. The CDR3 DNA sequence: TGTGCCAGCAGCCCTAGCCATAATGGACAGTCACCATACGAGGATACGCAGTATTTT. Translating gives CASSPSHNGQSPYEDTQYF. The chain links TRBV28 to TRBJ2-3; D might be TRBD1 (6 bases). This CDR3 comprises 19 residues. Between the trimmed V and J ends, which lost 6 bases and 6 bases, there was a span of 31 bases. CDR1 MDHEN and CDR2 SYDVKM come from the germline V gene.

This clonotype was picked up many times. The rearrangement links TRBV7-8 to TRBJ1-2; D may be TRBD1 (5 bases). CDR3 size: 14 residues. CDR1 and CDR2 (germline): SGHVS, FQNEAQ. V lost 6 bases to trimming and J lost 0 bases, with 11 bases between them. CDR3: CASSFDRPNYGYTF. CDR3 nucleotide sequence: TGTGCCAGCAGTTTCGACAGACCTAACTATGGCTACACCTTC.

The genes are TRBV12-3 or TRBV12-4 and TRBJ2-7; a possible D gene is TRBD1 (7 bases). Trimming shortened V by 5 bases and J by 6 bases, and 17 bases separated the two germline ends. This CDR3 region has 14 residues. CDR3 sequence reads: CASSTGTVGGEQYF. CDR3 in DNA: TGTGCCAGCAGTACCGGGACAGTGGGGGGCGAGCAGTACTTC.

This clonotype was seen ten or more times. V and J are TRBV6-1 and TRBJ2-7; TRBD1 aligns across 9 bases. Per the germline V gene, CDR1 is MNHNS and CDR2 is SASEGT. V gave up 4 bases and J gave up 4 bases; unmatched junction bases: 11. The CDR3 loop spans 16 amino acids. CDR3 coding DNA: TGTGCCAGCAGTGCCGGGACAGGGTCGGTGATGTACGAGCAGTACTTC. This encodes CASSAGTGSVMYEQYF.

This clonotype was seen repeatedly, ten times or more. The genes are TRBV2 and TRBJ2-7; TRBD2 aligns across 11 bases. The CDR3 sequence is 15 residues long. After removal of 6 bases from V and 6 bases from J, the junction contained 10 bases not matched to a gene. CDR1 SNHLY and CDR2 FYNNEI come from the germline V gene. CDR3 sequence (DNA): TGTGCCAGCAGGAACGCCGGGACTAGCGGCTTCGAGCAGTACTTC. It specifies CASRNAGTSGFEQYF.

The chain combines TRBV30 with TRBJ1-1; D perhaps matches TRBD1 (6 bases). CDR1 GTSNPN and CDR2 SVGIG come from the germline V gene (reference sequence). V dropped 4 bases and J dropped 5 bases, with 14 bases sitting between them. This CDR3 is 13 amino acids long. CDR3 sequence: CAWTTWGTTEAFF. The CDR3 bases are TGTGCCTGGACTACGTGGGGGACAACTGAAGCTTTCTTT.

V usage is TRBV4-2 and J usage is TRBJ2-1, with 7 positions matching TRBD1. From germline, CDR1 is LGHNA and CDR2 YNFKEQ. CDR3 length: 13 residues. V gave up 0 bases and J gave up 12 bases; unmatched junction bases: 5. CDR3: CASSQDWDRGQFF. CDR3 DNA sequence: TGTGCCAGCAGCCAAGATTGGGACAGAGGGCAGTTCTTC.

This clonotype was observed at least ten times. This chain's CDR3 is CASSVSGGTDTQYF. The CDR3 coding sequence is TGTGCCAGCAGTGTGTCGGGGGGCACAGATACGCAGTATTTT. V and J are TRBV9 and TRBJ2-3; TRBD2 might be the D (6 bases). The CDR3 contains 14 residues. CDR1 is SGDLS, CDR2 YYNGEE, per germline. The ends were cut back, 5 bases at V and 1 base at J, with 11 bases in the middle.

This clonotype was seen a handful of times. This chain uses TRBV5-6 with TRBJ1-6, with a tentative D call TRBD1 (5 bases). The germline V gene encodes CDR1 SGHDT and CDR2 YYEEEE. V shed 0 bases and J shed 9 bases, with 10 bases lying between them. This CDR3 is 14 amino acids long. The CDR3 DNA is TGTGCCAGCAGCTTGGGGACATCTGGTTCACCCCTCCACTTT. Its protein is CASSLGTSGSPLHF.

At least ten counts were recorded for this clonotype. The chain is built from TRBV19 and TRBJ1-1; possible D gene TRBD1, 5 bases. CDR1 is LNHDA, CDR2 SQIVND, per germline (reference sequence). This CDR3 contains 13 residues. V was trimmed by 4 bases and J by 4 bases, leaving 10 bases between them. The CDR3 bases are TGTGCCAGTAGTACCGGGACCTTCACTGAAGCTTTCTTT. This codes for CASSTGTFTEAFF.

The chain is built from TRBV28 and TRBJ2-1; D might be TRBD2 (5 bases). V shed 10 bases and J shed 0 bases, with 16 bases lying between them. The CDR3 sequence is 15 residues long. Germline V gene lookup returns CDR1 MDHEN and CDR2 SYDVKM. DNA of the CDR3: TGTGCCATCTCTCCCCGGGGAAGCTCCTACAATGAGCAGTTCTTC. Translating it yields CAISPRGSSYNEQFF.

This clonotype was recorded at least ten times. V and J are TRBV20-1 and TRBJ2-3; 11 nucleotides align to TRBD2. The germline V gene has CDR1 DFQATT and CDR2 SNEGSKA (reference sequence). CDR3 length equals 15 residues. The J segment lost 3 bases and the V segment lost 3 bases, leaving 5 bases of the junction unmatched. The CDR3, as DNA: TGCAGTGCTAGCCCCGCTAGCGGGAGGACAGATACGCAGTATTTT. As protein: CSASPASGRTDTQYF.

The rearrangement links TRBV5-1 to TRBJ2-5, with TRBD2 matching over 8 bases. The germline gives CDR1 SGHRS, CDR2 YFSETQ. J lost 7 bases, V lost 0 bases, and 14 bases had no gene match. The CDR3 sequence is 17 residues long. Here the CDR3 DNA reads TGCGCCAGCAGCTTGGGTACTAGCGGTACCCCCGGGGGGACCCAGTACTTC. It specifies CASSLGTSGTPGGTQYF.

This clonotype was observed many times. The genes are TRBV10-3 and TRBJ2-1; 10 bases map to TRBD2. Germline CDR1 and CDR2: ENHRY and SYGVKD. Losses at the gene ends were 2 bases for V and 9 bases for J; bases not matched to a gene: 10. The CDR3 length is 16 residues. The chain's CDR3 is CAISEGGSGRPREQFF. In nucleotides, the CDR3 is TGTGCCATCAGTGAGGGTGGTAGCGGGAGGCCCCGTGAGCAGTTCTTC.

V gene TRBV6-9 combines with J gene TRBJ2-1; 7 bases are shared with TRBD1. This CDR3 region has 13 residues. Germline CDR1 is MNHGY and CDR2 is SVAAGI. V lost 3 bases, J lost 14 bases, and 10 bases stayed unmatched. For the CDR3, the DNA is TGTGCCAGCAGTTACCCTGAACAGGGGAAGAAGTTCTTC. Translating gives CASSYPEQGKKFF.

This chain joins TRBV19 and TRBJ2-3, with D maybe TRBD1 (6 bases). CDR1 is LNHDA and CDR2 is SQIVND in the germline V gene (reference sequence). Between the trimmed V and J ends, which lost 4 bases and 2 bases, there was a span of 13 bases. The CDR3 is made up of 15 amino acids. Written as DNA, the CDR3 is TGTGCCAGTAGTACAACAGGGAGCGCCACAGATACGCAGTATTTT. Encoded protein: CASSTTGSATDTQYF.

This clonotype was counted between two and nine times. The chain carries TRBV18 and TRBJ2-7, with a weak D call TRBD1 (7 bases). CDR3 length: 15 residues. Looked up from germline, CDR1 is KGHSH and CDR2 is LQKENI. Trimming pared 3 bases from V and 4 bases from J, leaving 16 bases between. The CDR3 reads CASSPRQGGKYEQYF. For the CDR3, the DNA is TGTGCCAGCTCACCCCGACAGGGAGGCAAATACGAGCAGTACTTC.

The chain recombines TRBV12-3 or TRBV12-4 with TRBJ2-7; D perhaps matches TRBD2 (5 bases). Between the trimmed V and J ends, which lost 3 bases and 4 bases, there was a span of 10 bases. CDR3 length: 13 amino acids. CDR3: CASSFPGIYEQYF. DNA of the CDR3: TGTGCCAGCAGTTTTCCCGGGATTTACGAGCAGTACTTC.

The chain has TRBV9 and TRBJ2-5; D unclear. The CDR3 sequence is 14 residues long. The V end lost 0 bases, the J end lost 5 bases, and 11 bases lay between the germline ends. Germline assignment: CDR1 SGDLS and CDR2 YYNGEE. In DNA, the CDR3 is TGTGCCAGCAGCGTAGGAAAGGGCATCGAGACCCAGTACTTC. Translation: CASSVGKGIETQYF.